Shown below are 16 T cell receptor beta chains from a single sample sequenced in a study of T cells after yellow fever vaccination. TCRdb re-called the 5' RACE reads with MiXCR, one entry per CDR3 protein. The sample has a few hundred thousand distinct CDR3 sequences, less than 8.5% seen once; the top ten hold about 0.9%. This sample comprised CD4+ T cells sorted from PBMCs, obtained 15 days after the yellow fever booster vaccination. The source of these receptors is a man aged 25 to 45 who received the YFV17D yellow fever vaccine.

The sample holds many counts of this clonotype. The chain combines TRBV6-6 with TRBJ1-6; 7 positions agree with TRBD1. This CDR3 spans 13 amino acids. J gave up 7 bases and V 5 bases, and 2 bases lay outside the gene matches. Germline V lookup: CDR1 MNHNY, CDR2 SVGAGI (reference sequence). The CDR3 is CASSPQGNSPLHF. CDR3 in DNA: TGTGCCAGCAGTCCACAGGGGAATTCACCCCTCCACTTT.

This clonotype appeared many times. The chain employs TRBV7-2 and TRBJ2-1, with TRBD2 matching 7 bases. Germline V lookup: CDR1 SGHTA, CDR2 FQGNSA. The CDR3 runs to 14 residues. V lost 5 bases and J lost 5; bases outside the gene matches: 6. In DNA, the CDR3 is TGTGCCAGCAGCGATACTAGCGCAAACAATGAGCAGTTCTTC. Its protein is CASSDTSANNEQFF.

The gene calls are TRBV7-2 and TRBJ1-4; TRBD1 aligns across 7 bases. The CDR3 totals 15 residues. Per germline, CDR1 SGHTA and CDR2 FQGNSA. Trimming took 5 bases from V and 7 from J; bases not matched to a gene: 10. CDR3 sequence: CASSPRRQGTEKLFF. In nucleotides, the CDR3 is TGTGCCAGCAGCCCCCGGAGACAGGGAACTGAAAAACTGTTTTTT. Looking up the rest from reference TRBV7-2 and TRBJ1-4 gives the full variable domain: GAGVSQSPSNKVTEKGKDVELRCDPISGHTALYWYRQSLGQGLEFLIYFQGNSAPDKSGLPSDRFSAERTGGSVSTLTIQRTQQEDSAVYLCASSPRRQGTEKLFFGSGTQLSVL.

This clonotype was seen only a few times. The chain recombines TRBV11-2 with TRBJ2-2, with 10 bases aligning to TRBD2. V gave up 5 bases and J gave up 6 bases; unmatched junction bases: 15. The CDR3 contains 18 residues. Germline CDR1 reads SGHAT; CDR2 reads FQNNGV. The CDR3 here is CASSPIAGGKGWAGELFF. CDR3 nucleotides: TGTGCCAGCAGCCCGATAGCGGGAGGCAAAGGGTGGGCCGGGGAGCTGTTTTTT.

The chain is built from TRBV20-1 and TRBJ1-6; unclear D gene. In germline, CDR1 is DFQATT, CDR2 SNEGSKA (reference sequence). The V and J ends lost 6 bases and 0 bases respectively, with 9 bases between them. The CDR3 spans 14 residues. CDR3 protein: CSAGPSSYNSPLHF. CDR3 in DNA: TGCAGTGCAGGGCCTAGCTCCTATAATTCACCCCTCCACTTT.

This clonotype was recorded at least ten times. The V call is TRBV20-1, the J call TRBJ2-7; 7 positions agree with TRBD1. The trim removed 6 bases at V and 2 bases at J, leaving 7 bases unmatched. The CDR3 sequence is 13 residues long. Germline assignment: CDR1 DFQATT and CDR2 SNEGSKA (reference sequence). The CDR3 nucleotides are TGCAGTGCACCCCGACAGGGTACCTACGAGCAGTACTTC. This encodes CSAPRQGTYEQYF.

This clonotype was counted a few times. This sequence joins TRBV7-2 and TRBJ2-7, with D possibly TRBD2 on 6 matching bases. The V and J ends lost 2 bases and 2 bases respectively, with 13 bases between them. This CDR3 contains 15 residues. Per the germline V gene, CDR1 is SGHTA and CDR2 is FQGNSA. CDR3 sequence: CASSLSRELTYEQYF. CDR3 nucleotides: TGTGCCAGCAGCTTATCCCGGGAGTTAACCTACGAGCAGTACTTC.

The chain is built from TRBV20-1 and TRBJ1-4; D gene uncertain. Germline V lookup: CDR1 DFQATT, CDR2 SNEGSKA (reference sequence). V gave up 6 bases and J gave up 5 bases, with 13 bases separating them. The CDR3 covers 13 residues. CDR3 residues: CSAQREGNEKLFF. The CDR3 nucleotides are TGCAGTGCCCAGAGGGAAGGAAATGAAAAACTGTTTTTT.

The CDR3 loop reads CASSLTTGGTGELFF. The CDR3 DNA reads as TGTGCCAGCAGCTTAACCACAGGGGGTACCGGGGAGCTGTTTTTT. The chain combines TRBV7-2 with TRBJ2-2, with 8 bases identical to TRBD1. Germline V gene lookup returns CDR1 SGHTA and CDR2 FQGNSA. This CDR3 is 15 amino acids long. V was clipped by 2 bases and J by 5 bases; unmatched bases: 4. Drawing the rest from reference TRBV7-2 and TRBJ2-2, the complete variable domain is GAGVSQSPSNKVTEKGKDVELRCDPISGHTALYWYRQSLGQGLEFLIYFQGNSAPDKSGLPSDRFSAERTGGSVSTLTIQRTQQEDSAVYLCASSLTTGGTGELFFGEGSRLTVL.

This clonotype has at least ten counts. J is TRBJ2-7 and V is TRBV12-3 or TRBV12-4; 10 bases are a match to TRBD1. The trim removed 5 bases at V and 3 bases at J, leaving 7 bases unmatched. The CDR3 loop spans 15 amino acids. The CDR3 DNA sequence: TGTGCCAGCAGTCTCCGGACAGGGGGAGGCTACGAGCAGTACTTC. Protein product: CASSLRTGGGYEQYF.

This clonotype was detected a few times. The CDR3 protein is CASSTLGGELFF. CDR3 DNA sequence: TGTGCCAGCAGTACCTTGGGCGGGGAGCTGTTTTTT. The gene calls are TRBV28 and TRBJ2-2, with D hard to call. The CDR3 has 12 amino acids. Trimming took off 5 bases at V and 7 bases at J, with 8 bases between the two ends. The germline V gene has CDR1 MDHEN and CDR2 SYDVKM.

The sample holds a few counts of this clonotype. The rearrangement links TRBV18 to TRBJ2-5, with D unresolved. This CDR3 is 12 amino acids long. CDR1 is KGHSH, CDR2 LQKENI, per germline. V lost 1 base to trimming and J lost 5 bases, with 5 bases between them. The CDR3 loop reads CASSPQAETQYF. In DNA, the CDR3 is TGTGCCAGCTCACCACAGGCGGAGACCCAGTACTTC. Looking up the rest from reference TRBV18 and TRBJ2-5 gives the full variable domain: NAGVMQNPRHLVRRRGQEARLRCSPMKGHSHVYWYRQLPEEGLKFMVYLQKENIIDESGMPKERFSAEFPKEGPSILRIQQVVRGDSAAYFCASSPQAETQYFGPGTRLLVL.

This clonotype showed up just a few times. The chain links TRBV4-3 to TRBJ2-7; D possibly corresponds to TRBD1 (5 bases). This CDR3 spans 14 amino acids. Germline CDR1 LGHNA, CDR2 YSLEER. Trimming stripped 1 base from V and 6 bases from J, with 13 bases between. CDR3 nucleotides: TGCGCCAGCAGCCAAGGTCTTCAGGGCGGCGAGCAGTACTTC. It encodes CASSQGLQGGEQYF.

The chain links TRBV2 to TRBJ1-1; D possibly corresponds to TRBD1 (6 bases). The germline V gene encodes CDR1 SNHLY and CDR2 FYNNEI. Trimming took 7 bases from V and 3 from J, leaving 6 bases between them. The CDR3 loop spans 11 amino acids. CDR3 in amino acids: CASNRDTEAFF. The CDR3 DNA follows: TGTGCCAGCAACAGGGACACTGAAGCTTTCTTT.

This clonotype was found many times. This CDR3 is CATSRDLATNVLTF. CDR3 coding DNA: TGTGCCACCAGCAGAGATCTGGCCACCAACGTCCTGACTTTC. The chain carries TRBV15 and TRBJ2-6; D not resolved. The V gene lost 0 bases and the J gene lost 8 bases, with 8 bases spanning the gap. Germline CDR1 is LNHNV and CDR2 is YYDKDF (reference sequence). This CDR3 region has 14 residues.

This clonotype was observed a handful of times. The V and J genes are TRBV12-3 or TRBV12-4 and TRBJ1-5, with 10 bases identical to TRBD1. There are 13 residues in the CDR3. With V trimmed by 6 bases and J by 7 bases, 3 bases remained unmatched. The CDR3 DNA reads TGTGCCAGCAGAGACAGGGGGCCGCAGCCCCAGCATTTT. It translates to CASRDRGPQPQHF.